This T cell receptor beta chain is drawn from a study of response to subunit inactivated influenza vaccine. General study findings and limits: Authors suggested each seasonal flu vaccination may recruit only limited numbers of new T cells.

TCRdb reprocessed the RT-PCR reads via MiXCR and lists one record per CDR3 protein. The repertoire holds under 800,000 distinct CDR3 sequences, with more than 11% as singletons. Points on this clonotype: What it recognizes is unknown.

The V end was cut by 0 bases, the J end by 10 bases, with 15 bases between. The CDR3 runs 14 residues. Germline CDR1 reads DFQATT; CDR2 reads SNEGSKA (reference sequence). The receptor comes from a man aged 50-59 years who received an inactivated influenza vaccine. V gene TRBV20-1 combines with J gene TRBJ1-4; D might be TRBD1 (5 bases). This sample comprised PBMCs from blood, obtained roughly 2 weeks before vaccination. The CDR3 loop reads CSAREGRDPGKLFF. The CDR3 region has the DNA TGCAGTGCTAGAGAGGGACGGGACCCTGGAAAACTGTTTTTT.